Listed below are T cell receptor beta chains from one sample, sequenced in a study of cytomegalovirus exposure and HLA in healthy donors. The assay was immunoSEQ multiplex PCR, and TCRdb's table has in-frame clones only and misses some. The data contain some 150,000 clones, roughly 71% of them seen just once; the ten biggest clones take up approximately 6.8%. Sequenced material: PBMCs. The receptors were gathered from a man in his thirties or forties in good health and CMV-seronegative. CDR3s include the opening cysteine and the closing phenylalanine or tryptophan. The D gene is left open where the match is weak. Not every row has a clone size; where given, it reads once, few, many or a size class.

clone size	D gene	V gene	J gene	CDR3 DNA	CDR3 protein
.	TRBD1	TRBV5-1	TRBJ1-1	TGCGCCAGCTCCCCCGGGACAGGGGGCGCGGGCACTGAAGCTTTCTTT	CASSPGTGGAGTEAFF
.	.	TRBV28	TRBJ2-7	TGTGCCAGCAGTTTGGAAAGGAGTCTATTCTACGAGCAGTACTTC	CASSLERSLFYEQYF
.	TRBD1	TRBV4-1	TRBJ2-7	TGCGCCAGCAGCCCTGGGACAGGCGACGAGCAGTACTTC	CASSPGTGDEQYF
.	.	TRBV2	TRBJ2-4	TGTGCCAGCGCCGTCGACAGTCAGTACTTC	CASAVDSQYF
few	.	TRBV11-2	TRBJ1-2	TGTGCCAGCAGCTTTGGGCAGGGTAACTATGGCTACACCTTC	CASSFGQGNYGYTF
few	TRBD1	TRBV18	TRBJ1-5	TGTGCCAGCTCACCACCGAACACCGGGACAGCAAATCAGCCCCAGCATTTT	CASSPPNTGTANQPQHF
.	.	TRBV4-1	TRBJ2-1	TGCGCCAGCAGCCAGGCTTCATTTATTACCTACAATGAGCAGTTCTTC	CASSQASFITYNEQFF
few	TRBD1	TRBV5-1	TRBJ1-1	TGCGCCAGCAGCCCATGGACAGGGGGTGAAGCTTTCTTT	CASSPWTGGEAFF
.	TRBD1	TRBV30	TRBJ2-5	TGTGCCTGGAGTCCCGGTGACAGGGTCCAAGAGACCCAGTACTTC	CAWSPGDRVQETQYF
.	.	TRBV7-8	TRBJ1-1	TGTGCCAGCAGCTTAGATCGGGGGAGCACTGAAGCTTTCTTT	CASSLDRGSTEAFF
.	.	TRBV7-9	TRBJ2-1	TGTGCCAGCCAGGATATCTACAATGAGCAGTTCTTC	CASQDIYNEQFF
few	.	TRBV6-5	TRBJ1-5	TGTGCCAGCAGTCACGGGGCAGGGGCACAGCCCCAGCATTTT	CASSHGAGAQPQHF
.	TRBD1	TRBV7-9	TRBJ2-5	TGTGCCAGCAGCTTAGCGTCGCAGGGGGTAGAGACCCAGTACTTC	CASSLASQGVETQYF
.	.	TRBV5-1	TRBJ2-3	TGCGCCAGCAGCTTGGGTGCGAGAGGGATTTCAGATACGCAGTATTTT	CASSLGARGISDTQYF
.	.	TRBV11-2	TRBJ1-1	TGTGCCAGCAGCTTAGCCCGGGAACGGTCGGGTCGTGACGGGGGAGGAGCTTTCTTT	CASSLARERSGRDGGGAFF
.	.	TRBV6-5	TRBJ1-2	TGTGCCAGCAGTTCCACCGACAGCCCGTGGGGCTACACCTTC	CASSSTDSPWGYTF
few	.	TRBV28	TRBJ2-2	TGTGCCAGCAGTTTATGGCCTCGAGGAACCGGGGAGCTGTTTTTT	CASSLWPRGTGELFF
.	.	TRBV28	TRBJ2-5	TGTGCCAGCCTAACGGGAGAGACCCAGTACTTC	CASLTGETQYF
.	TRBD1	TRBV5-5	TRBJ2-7	TGTGCCAGCAGCTTGACTCAGGGGGCCTACGAGCAGTACTTC	CASSLTQGAYEQYF
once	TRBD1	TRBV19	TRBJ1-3	TGTGCCAGTAGTACGGGACAGTCTGGAAACACCATATATTTT	CASSTGQSGNTIYF
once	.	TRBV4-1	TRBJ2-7	TGCGCCAGCAGCCAAGGGCTAGCAGGATCGGGGGAGCAGTACTTC	CASSQGLAGSGEQYF
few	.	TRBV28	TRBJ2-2	TGTGCCAGCACGGCGGGCCAGAACACCGGGGAGCTGTTTTTT	CASTAGQNTGELFF
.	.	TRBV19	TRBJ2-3	TGTGCCAGTAGTATAGCTTCCATTCGGACAGAAAGAGATACGCAGTATTTT	CASSIASIRTERDTQYF
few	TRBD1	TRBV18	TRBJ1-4	TGTGCCAGCTCTATTAGACAGGGGAATAATGAAAAACTGTTTTTT	CASSIRQGNNEKLFF
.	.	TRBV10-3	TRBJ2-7	TGTGCCATCAGTGAGTCGGAAGGACTCATTTCCTACGAGCAGTACTTC	CAISESEGLISYEQYF
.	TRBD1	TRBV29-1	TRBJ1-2	TGCAGCGTGACACAACAGGGGCTCTATGGCTACACCTTC	CSVTQQGLYGYTF
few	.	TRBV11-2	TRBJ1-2	TGTGCCAGCAGCTTAGACATACTTAACTATGGCTACACCTTC	CASSLDILNYGYTF
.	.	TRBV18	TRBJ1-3	TGTGCCAGCTCACCCAGCGTTTCTAACTGGGCTGGAAACACCATATATTTT	CASSPSVSNWAGNTIYF
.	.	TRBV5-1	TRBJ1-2	TGCGCCAGCAGCTTATACGGGGACTCTAACTATGGCTACACCTTC	CASSLYGDSNYGYTF
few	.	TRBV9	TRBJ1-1	TGTGCCAGCAGCGCCAGAGGGGGTATGAACACTGAAGCTTTCTTT	CASSARGGMNTEAFF
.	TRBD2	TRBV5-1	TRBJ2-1	TGCGCCAGCAGGCCTCCCGGGACTAGCGGGAGGGCCAATGGGCAGTTCTTC	CASRPPGTSGRANGQFF
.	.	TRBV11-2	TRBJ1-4	TGTGCCAGCAGTCTTAGGCCAGGGATTGGCTTTGTTGAAAAACTGTTTTTT	CASSLRPGIGFVEKLFF
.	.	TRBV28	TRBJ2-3	.	CASILAGSDTQYF
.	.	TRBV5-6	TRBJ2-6	TGTGCCAGCAGCTTGGTGACGTGGACGTTCTCTGGGGCCAACGGCCTGACTTTC	CASSLVTWTFSGANGLTF
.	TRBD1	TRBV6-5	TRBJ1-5	TGTGCCAGCAGTTCCGGGACAGTACAGCCCCAGCATTTT	CASSSGTVQPQHF
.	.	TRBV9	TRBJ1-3	TGTGCCAGCAGCGTCGGGGGGAACTCTGGAAACACCATATATTTT	CASSVGGNSGNTIYF
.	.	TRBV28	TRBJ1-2	TGTGCCAGCAGCTCTAGACGGACAGACTATGGCTACACCTTC	CASSSRRTDYGYTF